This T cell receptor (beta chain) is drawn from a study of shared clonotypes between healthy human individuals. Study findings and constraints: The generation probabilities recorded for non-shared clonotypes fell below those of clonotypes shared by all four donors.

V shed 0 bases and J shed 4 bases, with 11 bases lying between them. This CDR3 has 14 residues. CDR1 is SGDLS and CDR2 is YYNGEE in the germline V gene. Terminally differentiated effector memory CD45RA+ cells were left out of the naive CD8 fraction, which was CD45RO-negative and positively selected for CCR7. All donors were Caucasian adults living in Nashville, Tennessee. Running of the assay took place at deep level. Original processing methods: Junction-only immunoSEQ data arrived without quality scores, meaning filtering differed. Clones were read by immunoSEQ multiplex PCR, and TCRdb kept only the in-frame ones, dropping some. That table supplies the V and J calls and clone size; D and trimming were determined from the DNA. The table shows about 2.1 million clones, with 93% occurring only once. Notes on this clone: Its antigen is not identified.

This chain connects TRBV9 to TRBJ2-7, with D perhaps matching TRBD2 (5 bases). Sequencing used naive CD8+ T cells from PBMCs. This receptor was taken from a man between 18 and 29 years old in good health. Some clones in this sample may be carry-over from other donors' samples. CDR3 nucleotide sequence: TGTGCCAGCAGCGTAGAGCCGGGAAAGTACGAGCAGTACTTC. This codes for CASSVEPGKYEQYF. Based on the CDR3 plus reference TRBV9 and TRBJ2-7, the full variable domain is DSGVTQTPKHLITATGQRVTLRCSPRSGDLSVYWYQQSLDQGLQFLIQYYNGEERAKGNILERFSAQQFPDLHSELNLSSLELGDSALYFCASSVEPGKYEQYFGPGTRLTVT.